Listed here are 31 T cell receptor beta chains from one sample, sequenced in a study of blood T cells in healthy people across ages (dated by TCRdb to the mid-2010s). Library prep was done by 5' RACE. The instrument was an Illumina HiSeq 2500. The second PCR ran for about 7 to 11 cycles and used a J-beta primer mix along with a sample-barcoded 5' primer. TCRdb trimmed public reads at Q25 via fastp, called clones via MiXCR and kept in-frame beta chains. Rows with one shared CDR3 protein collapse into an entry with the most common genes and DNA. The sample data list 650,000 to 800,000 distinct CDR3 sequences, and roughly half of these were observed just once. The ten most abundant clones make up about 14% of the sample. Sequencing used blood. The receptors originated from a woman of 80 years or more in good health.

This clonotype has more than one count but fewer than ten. In nucleotides, the CDR3 is TGTGCCAGCAGTATCGCCGGGACTAGCGGCTACGAGCAGTACTTC. Translating gives CASSIAGTSGYEQYF. The chain joins TRBV27 to TRBJ2-7, with 11 bases aligning to TRBD2. Germline V gene lookup returns CDR1 MNHEY and CDR2 SMNVEV (reference sequence). The CDR3 loop spans 15 amino acids. V lost 5 bases and J lost 3; bases outside the gene matches: 6.

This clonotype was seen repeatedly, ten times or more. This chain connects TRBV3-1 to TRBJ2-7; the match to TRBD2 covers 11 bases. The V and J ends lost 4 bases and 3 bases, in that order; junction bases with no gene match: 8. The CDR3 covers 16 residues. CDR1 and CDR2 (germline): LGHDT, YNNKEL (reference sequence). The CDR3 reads CASSPMLAGGSYEQYF. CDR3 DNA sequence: TGTGCCAGCAGCCCTATGTTAGCGGGAGGGAGCTACGAGCAGTACTTC.

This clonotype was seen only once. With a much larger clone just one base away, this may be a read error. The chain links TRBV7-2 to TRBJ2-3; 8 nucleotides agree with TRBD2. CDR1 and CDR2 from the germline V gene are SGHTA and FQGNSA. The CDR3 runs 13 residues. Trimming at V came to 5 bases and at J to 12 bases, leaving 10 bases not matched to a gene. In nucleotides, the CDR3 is TGTGCCAGCAGCCCTATGGCGGGGGGTCTTCAGTATTTT. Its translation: CASSPMAGGLQYF.

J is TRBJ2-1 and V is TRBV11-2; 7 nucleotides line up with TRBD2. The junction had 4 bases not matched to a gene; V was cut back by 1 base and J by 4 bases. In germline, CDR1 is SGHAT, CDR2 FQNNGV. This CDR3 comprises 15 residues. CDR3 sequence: CASSLGLAKYNEQFF. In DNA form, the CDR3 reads TGTGCCAGCAGCTTAGGACTAGCCAAGTACAATGAGCAGTTCTTC.

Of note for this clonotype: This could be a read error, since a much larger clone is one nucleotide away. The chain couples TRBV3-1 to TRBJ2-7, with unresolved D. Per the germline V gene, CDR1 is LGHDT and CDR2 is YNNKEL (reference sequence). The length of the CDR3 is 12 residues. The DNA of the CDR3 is TGTGCCGGCAGCCAAGGAATTTACGAGCAGTACTTC. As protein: CAGSQGIYEQYF.

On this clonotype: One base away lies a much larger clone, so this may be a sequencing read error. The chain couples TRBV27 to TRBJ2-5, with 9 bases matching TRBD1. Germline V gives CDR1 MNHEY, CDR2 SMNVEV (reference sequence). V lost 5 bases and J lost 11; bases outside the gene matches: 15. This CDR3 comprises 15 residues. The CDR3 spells CASSERTGVINEQYF. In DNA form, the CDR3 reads TGTGCCAGCAGTGAGCGGACAGGGGTTATTAATGAGCAGTACTTC.

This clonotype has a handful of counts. CDR3 loop: CASSYSSRKGTDGYTF. The CDR3 nucleotides are TGTGCCAGCAGTTACTCGAGTAGGAAGGGGACGGATGGCTACACCTTC. This chain joins TRBV6-5 and TRBJ1-2; D perhaps matches TRBD1 (5 bases). The CDR3 length is 16 residues. V lost 0 bases and J lost 6, with 17 bases in between. Germline values: CDR1 MNHEY, CDR2 SVGAGI.

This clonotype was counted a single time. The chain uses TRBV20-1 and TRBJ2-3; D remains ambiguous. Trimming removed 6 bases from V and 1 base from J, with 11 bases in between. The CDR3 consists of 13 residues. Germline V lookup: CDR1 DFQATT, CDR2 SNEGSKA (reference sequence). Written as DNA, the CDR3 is TGCAGTGCCAGTGTTCCGGGCACAGATACGCAGTATTTT. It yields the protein CSASVPGTDTQYF.

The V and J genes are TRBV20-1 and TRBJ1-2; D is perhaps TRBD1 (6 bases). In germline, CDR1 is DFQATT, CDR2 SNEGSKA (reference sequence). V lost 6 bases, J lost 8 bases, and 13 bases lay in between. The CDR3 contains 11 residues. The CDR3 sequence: CSAEQGSGYTF. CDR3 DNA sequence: TGCAGTGCAGAACAGGGTTCCGGCTACACCTTC.

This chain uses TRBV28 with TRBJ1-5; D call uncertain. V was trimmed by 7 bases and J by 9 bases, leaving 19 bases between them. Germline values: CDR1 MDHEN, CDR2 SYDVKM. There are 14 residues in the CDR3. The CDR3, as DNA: TGTGCCAGCACCCCCGGGTTGGGCCACCGGCCCCAGCATTTT. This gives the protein CASTPGLGHRPQHF.

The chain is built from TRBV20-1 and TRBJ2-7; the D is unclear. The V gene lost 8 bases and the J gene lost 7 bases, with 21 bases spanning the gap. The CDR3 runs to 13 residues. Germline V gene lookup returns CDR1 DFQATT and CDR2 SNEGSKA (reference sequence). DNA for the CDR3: TGCAGTACCGGTGGCGGAGACCGGAATGAGCAGTACTTC. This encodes CSTGGGDRNEQYF.

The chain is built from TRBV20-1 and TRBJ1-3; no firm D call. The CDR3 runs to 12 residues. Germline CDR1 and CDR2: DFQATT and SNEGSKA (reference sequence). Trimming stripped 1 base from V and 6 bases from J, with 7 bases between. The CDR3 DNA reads TGCAGTGCTAGAGGGGCGGCAAACACCATATATTTT. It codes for CSARGAANTIYF.

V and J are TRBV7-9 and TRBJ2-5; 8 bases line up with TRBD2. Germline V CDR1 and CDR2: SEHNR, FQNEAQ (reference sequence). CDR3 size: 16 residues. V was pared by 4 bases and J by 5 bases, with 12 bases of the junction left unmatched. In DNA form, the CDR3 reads TGTGCCAGCAGCTGGCTCGGGACTAGTCCAACGGAGACCCAGTACTTC. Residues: CASSWLGTSPTETQYF.

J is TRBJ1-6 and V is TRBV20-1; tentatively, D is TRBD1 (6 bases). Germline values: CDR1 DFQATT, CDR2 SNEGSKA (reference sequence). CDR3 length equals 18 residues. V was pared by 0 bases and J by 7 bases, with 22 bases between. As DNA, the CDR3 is TGCAGTGCTAGAGATCCCGTACAGGGCTCGATGTTGAATTCACCCCTCCACTTT. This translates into CSARDPVQGSMLNSPLHF.

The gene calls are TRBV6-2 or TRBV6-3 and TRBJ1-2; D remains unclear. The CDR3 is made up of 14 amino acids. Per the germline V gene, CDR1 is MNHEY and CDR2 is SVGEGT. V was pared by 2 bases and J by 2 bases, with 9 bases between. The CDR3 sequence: CASSYPTENYGYTF. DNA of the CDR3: TGTGCCAGCAGTTACCCGACGGAGAACTATGGCTACACCTTC.

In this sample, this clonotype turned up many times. CDR3 region: CASSSPSGTGFVTQYF. CDR3 sequence (DNA): TGTGCCAGCAGTTCGCCATCCGGGACAGGGTTCGTGACCCAGTACTTC. The chain is built from TRBV12-3 or TRBV12-4 and TRBJ2-5; TRBD1 matches 9 bases. The J segment lost 7 bases and the V segment lost 4 bases, leaving 13 bases of the junction unmatched. CDR3 size: 16 residues.

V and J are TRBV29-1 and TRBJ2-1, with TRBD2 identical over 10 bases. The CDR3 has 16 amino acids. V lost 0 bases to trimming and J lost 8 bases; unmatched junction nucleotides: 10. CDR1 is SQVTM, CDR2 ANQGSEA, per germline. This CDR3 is CSVEDSSSGRLYEQFF. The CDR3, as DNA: TGCAGCGTTGAAGACTCGAGTAGCGGGAGGTTATATGAGCAGTTCTTC.

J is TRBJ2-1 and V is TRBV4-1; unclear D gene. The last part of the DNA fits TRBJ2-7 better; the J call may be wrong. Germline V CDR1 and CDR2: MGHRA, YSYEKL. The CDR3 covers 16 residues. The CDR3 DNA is TGCGCCAGCAGCCACCCCAGGACCACCTCCTACAATGAGCAGTACTTC. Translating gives CASSHPRTTSYNEQYF.

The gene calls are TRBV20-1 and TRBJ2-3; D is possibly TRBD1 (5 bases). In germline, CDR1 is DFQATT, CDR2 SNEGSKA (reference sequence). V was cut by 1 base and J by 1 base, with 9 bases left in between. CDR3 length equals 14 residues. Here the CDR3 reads CSARVGPRTDTQYF. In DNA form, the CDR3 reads TGCAGTGCTAGAGTGGGGCCGCGCACAGATACGCAGTATTTT.

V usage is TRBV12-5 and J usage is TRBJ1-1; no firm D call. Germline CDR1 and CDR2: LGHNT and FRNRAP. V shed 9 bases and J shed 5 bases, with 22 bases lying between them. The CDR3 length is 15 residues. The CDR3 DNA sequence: TGTGCTAGAGCGATTACGGCCTGGGTAGGGACTGAAGCTTTCTTT. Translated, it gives CARAITAWVGTEAFF.

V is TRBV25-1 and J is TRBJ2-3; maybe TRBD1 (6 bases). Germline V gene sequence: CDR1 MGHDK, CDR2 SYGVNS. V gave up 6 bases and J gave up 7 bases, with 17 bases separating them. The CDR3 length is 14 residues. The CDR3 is CASREQGVRNTQYF. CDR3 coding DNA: TGTGCCAGCAGAGAACAGGGAGTCAGGAATACGCAGTATTTT.

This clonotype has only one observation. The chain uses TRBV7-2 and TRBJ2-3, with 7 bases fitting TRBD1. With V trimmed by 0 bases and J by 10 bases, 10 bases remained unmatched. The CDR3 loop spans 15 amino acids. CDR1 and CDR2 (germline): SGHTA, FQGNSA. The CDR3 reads CASSLATGASSAQYF. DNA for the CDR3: TGTGCCAGCAGCTTAGCTACAGGGGCAAGCTCTGCGCAGTATTTT.

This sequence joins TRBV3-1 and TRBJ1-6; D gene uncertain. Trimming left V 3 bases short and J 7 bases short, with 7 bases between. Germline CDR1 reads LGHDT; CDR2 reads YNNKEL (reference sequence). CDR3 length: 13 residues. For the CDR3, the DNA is TGTGCCAGCAGCCAGGGTTGGAATTCACCCCTCCACTTT. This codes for CASSQGWNSPLHF. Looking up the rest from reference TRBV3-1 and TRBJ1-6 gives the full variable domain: DTAVSQTPKYLVTQMGNDKSIKCEQNLGHDTMYWYKQDSKKFLKIMFSYNNKELIINETVPNRFSPKSPDKAHLNLHINSLELGDSAVYFCASSQGWNSPLHFGNGTRLTVT.

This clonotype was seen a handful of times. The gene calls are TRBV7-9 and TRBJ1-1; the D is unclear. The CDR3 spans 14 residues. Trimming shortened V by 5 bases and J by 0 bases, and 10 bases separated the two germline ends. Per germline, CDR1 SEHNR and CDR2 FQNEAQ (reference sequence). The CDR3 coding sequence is TGTGCCAGCAGCCCATGGACGGTGAACACTGAAGCTTTCTTT. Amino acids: CASSPWTVNTEAFF. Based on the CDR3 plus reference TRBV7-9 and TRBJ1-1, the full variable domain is DTGVSQNPRHKITKRGQNVTFRCDPISEHNRLYWYRQTLGQGPEFLTYFQNEAQLEKSRLLSDRFSAERPKGSFSTLEIQRTEQGDSAMYLCASSPWTVNTEAFFGQGTRLTVV.

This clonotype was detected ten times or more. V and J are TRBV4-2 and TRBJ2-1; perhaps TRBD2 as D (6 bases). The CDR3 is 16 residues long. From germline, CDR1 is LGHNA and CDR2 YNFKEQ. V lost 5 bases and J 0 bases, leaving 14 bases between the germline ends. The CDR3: CASSSRESSSYNEQFF. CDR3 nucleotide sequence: TGTGCCAGCAGCAGTCGGGAGAGCAGCTCCTACAATGAGCAGTTCTTC.

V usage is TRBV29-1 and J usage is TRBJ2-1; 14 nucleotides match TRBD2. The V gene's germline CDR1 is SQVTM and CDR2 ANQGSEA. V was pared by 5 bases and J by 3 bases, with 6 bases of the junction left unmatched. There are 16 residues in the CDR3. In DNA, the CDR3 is TGCAGCGTTCTCGGGACTAGCGGGAGTGACTACAATGAGCAGTTCTTC. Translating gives CSVLGTSGSDYNEQFF.

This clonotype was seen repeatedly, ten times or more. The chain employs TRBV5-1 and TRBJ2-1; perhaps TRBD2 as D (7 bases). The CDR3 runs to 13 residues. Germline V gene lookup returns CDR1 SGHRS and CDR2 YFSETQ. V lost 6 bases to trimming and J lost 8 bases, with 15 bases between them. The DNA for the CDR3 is TGCGCCAGCATGAAGGGGGGGGGCGATGAGCAGTTCTTC. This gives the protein CASMKGGGDEQFF.

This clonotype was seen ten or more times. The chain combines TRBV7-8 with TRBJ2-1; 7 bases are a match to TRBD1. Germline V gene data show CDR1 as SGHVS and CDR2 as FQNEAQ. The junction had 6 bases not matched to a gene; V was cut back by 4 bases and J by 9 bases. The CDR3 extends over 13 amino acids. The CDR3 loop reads CASSYSRQGEQFF. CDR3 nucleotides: TGTGCCAGCAGCTATTCCCGACAGGGTGAGCAGTTCTTC.

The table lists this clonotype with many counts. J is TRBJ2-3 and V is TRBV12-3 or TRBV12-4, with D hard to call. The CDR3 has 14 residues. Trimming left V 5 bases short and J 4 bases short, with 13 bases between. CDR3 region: CASSGVRQADTQYF. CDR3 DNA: TGTGCCAGCAGTGGGGTTAGGCAGGCAGATACGCAGTATTTT.

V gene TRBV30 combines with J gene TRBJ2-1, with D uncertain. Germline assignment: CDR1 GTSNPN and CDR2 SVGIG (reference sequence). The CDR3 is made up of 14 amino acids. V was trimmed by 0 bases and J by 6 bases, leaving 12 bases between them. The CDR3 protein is CAWSVRATGNEQFF. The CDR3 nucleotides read TGTGCCTGGAGTGTACGAGCGACGGGCAATGAGCAGTTCTTC.

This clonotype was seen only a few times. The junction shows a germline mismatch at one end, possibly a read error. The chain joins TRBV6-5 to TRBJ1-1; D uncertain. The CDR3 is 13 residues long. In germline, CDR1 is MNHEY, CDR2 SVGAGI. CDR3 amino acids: CASSDSPRTEAFF. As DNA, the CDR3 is TGTGCCAGCAGTGACTCCCCACGCACTGAAGCTTTCTTT.